This T cell receptor (beta chain) was observed in a study of CXCR3-negative and CXCR3-positive naive CD8 T cells. Note on this clonotype: Its antigen is unidentified.

This CDR3 has 11 amino acids. In germline, CDR1 is ENHRY, CDR2 SYGVKD. Regarding the study as a whole: Naive subsets expressed similar surface CD5; TRB CDR3 features served to infer TCR strength. In naive cells, CXCR3-negative and CXCR3-positive subsets had similar TRBV-TRBJ usage; memory cells differed.

TRB cDNA was prepared as libraries by UMI-labeled 5' RACE. TCRdb reworked the 5' RACE reads into one entry per CDR3 protein, no DNA. Its table lists about 28,000 distinct CDR3 sequences. The rearrangement joins TRBV10-3 to TRBJ2-7. This receptor was taken from a human donor in good health. Some clones in this sample may be carry-over from other donors' samples. The specimen sequenced was memory CD8+ T cells from blood. CDR3 region: CAISEFYEQYF.